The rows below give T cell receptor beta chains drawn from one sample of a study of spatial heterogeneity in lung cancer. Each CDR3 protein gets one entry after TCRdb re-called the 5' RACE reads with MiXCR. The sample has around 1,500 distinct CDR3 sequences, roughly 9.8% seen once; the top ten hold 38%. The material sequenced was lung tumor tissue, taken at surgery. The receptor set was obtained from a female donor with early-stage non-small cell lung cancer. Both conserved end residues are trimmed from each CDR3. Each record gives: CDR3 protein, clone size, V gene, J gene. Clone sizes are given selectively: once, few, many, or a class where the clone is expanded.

CDR3: SALHGLAQYNEQF; size: large; V: TRBV20-1; J: TRBJ2-1
CDR3: ASSPTRRFGQGSTDTQY; size: medium-sized; V: TRBV7-9; J: TRBJ2-3
CDR3: ASSLTQGAEQF; size: -; V: TRBV7-9; J: TRBJ2-1
CDR3: SAIAGGPVGSYNEQF; size: large; V: TRBV20-1; J: TRBJ2-1
CDR3: AISVSSGRGDTQY; size: many; V: TRBV10-3; J: TRBJ2-3
CDR3: ASSVSPPETQY; size: many; V: TRBV9; J: TRBJ2-5
CDR3: ASSLRGEGTDTQY; size: many; V: TRBV6-5; J: TRBJ2-3
CDR3: ASSLVADSPLH; size: many; V: TRBV5-6; J: TRBJ1-6
CDR3: ASSFVTGRPQETQY; size: -; V: TRBV6-2/TRBV6-3; J: TRBJ2-5
CDR3: ASSLTSTIPRQEQF; size: large; V: TRBV7-3; J: TRBJ2-1
CDR3: ASSQDGTGSYEQY; size: medium-sized; V: TRBV4-2; J: TRBJ2-7
CDR3: ASSTSGSNTGELF; size: medium-sized; V: TRBV7-2; J: TRBJ2-2
CDR3: SATGTGGAGGTEAF; size: many; V: TRBV20-1; J: TRBJ1-1
CDR3: ASSQDPLPDWFTDTQY; size: medium-sized; V: TRBV4-3; J: TRBJ2-3
CDR3: ASSSGQGYNQPQH; size: large; V: TRBV7-2; J: TRBJ1-5
CDR3: SVAGQRETQY; size: -; V: TRBV29-1; J: TRBJ2-5
CDR3: SARGGGGNIQY; size: medium-sized; V: TRBV20-1; J: TRBJ2-4
CDR3: ASSQGLFATTDYEQY; size: many; V: TRBV4-2; J: TRBJ2-7
CDR3: ASSPRDRAREETQY; size: medium-sized; V: TRBV7-9; J: TRBJ2-5
CDR3: ASSLRGDSYNEQF; size: medium-sized; V: TRBV7-2; J: TRBJ2-1
CDR3: ASSFEGYNEQF; size: medium-sized; V: TRBV6-2/TRBV6-3; J: TRBJ2-1
CDR3: SVEDGGTRQETQY; size: few; V: TRBV29-1; J: TRBJ2-5
CDR3: ASELRGAGGPSYEQY; size: medium-sized; V: TRBV7-2; J: TRBJ2-7
CDR3: ASSLNTGGRETQY; size: -; V: TRBV7-2; J: TRBJ2-5
CDR3: ATSRDIGMEKLF; size: few; V: TRBV15; J: TRBJ1-4
CDR3: SPGLAGDHEQF; size: medium-sized; V: TRBV20-1; J: TRBJ2-1
CDR3: SAGTGWTEAF; size: medium-sized; V: TRBV29-1; J: TRBJ1-1
CDR3: ASSLAGVGEQY; size: once; V: TRBV7-2; J: TRBJ2-7
CDR3: ASSSRAGGSVDTQY; size: medium-sized; V: TRBV5-1; J: TRBJ2-3
CDR3: ASDRGPGQETQY; size: many; V: TRBV7-9; J: TRBJ2-5
CDR3: ASSSPAETQY; size: many; V: TRBV28; J: TRBJ2-5
CDR3: ASRKATGDDLF; size: large; V: TRBV6-1; J: TRBJ2-1